This TCR beta chain was sequenced in a study of spatial heterogeneity in lung cancer. The time point is: sample taken at primary tumor resection. Donors were about 70 untreated early-stage non-small cell lung cancer patients. The authors sequenced whole RNA from tumor, nontumor lung or frozen PBMC without sorting. At least ten counts were recorded for this clonotype. Its antigen is unknown. This CDR3 contains 14 residues. Trimming took 6 bases from V and 5 from J, leaving 17 bases between them. Germline CDR1 reads DFQATT; CDR2 reads SNEGSKA (reference sequence). Study findings and constraints: Counts of expanded alpha and beta TCRs within tumors tracked the tumor nonsynonymous mutation count.

Unique molecular identifiers tagged every individual TCR cDNA molecule. MiXCR, applied by TCRdb to the 5' RACE reads, yields one record per CDR3 protein. Here the sample spans about 7,400 distinct CDR3 sequences, under 7.5% being singletons. The sequencing used lung tumor tissue, collected at surgery. The source of this sequence is a male donor with early-stage non-small cell lung cancer. J is TRBJ2-1 and V is TRBV20-1, with D unclear. This chain's CDR3 is CSAPDLTLNNEQFF. DNA for the CDR3: TGCAGTGCCCCCGACCTGACTCTAAACAATGAGCAGTTCTTC.